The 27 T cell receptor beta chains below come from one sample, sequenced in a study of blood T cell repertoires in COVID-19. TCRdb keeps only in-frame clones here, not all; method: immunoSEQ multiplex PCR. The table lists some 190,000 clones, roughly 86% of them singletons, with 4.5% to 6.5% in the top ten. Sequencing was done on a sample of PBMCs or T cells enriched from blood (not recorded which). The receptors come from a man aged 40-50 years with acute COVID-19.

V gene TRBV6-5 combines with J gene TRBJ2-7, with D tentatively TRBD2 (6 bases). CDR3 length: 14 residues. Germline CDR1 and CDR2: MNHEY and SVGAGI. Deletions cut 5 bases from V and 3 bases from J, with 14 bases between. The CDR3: CASSPGLTLYEQYF. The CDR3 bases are TGTGCCAGCAGTCCGGGACTGACTCTCTACGAGCAGTACTTC.

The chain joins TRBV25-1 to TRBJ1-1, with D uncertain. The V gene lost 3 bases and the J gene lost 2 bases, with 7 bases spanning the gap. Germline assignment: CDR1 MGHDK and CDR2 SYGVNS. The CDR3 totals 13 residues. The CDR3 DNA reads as TGTGCCAGCAGTGAGTCAGTAAACACTGAAGCTTTCTTT. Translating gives CASSESVNTEAFF.

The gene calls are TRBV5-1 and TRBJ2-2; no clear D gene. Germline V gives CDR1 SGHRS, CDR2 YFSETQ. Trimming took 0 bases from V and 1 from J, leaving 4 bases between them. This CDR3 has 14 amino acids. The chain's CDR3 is CASSLERNTGELFF. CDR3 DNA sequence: TGCGCCAGCAGCTTGGAGAGGAACACCGGGGAGCTGTTTTTT.

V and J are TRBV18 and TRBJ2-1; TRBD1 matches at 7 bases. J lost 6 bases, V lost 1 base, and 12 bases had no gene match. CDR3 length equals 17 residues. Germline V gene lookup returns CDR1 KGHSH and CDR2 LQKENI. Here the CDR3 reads CASSPRVRQGSSNEQFF. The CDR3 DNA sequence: TGTGCCAGCTCACCACGAGTGCGACAGGGTAGTAGCAATGAGCAGTTCTTC.

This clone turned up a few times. Here the CDR3 reads CASSHQPGQGFEQFF. The CDR3 region has the DNA TGCGCCAGCAGCCACCAACCGGGACAGGGGTTTGAGCAGTTCTTC. V usage is TRBV4-1 and J usage is TRBJ2-1; 10 nucleotides agree with TRBD1. V was pared by 3 bases and J by 9 bases, with 8 bases of the junction left unmatched. Germline CDR1 and CDR2: MGHRA and YSYEKL. This CDR3 comprises 15 residues.

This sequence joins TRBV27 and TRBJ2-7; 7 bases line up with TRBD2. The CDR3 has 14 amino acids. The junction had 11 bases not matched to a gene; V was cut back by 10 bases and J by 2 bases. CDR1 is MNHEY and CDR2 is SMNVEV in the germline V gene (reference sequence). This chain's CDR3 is CAIARLALPYEQYF. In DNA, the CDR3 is TGTGCCATCGCCAGACTAGCCCTCCCCTACGAGCAGTACTTC.

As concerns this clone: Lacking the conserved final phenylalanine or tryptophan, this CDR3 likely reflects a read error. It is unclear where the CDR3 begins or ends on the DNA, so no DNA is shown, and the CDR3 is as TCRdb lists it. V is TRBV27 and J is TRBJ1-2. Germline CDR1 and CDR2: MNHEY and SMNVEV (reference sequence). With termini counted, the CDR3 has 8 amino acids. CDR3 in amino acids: CASSPLLY.

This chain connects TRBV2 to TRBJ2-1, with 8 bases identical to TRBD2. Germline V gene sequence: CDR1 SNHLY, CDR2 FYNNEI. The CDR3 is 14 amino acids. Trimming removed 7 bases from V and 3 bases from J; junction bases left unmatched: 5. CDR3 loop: CASTSSGYYNEQFF. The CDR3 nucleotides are TGTGCCAGCACCTCTAGCGGGTACTACAATGAGCAGTTCTTC.

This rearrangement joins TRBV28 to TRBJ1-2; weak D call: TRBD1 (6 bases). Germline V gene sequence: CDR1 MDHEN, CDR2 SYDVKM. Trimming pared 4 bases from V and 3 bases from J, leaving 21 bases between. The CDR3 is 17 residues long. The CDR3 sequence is CASSYWVETGLDYGYTF. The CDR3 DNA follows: TGTGCCAGCAGTTACTGGGTGGAAACAGGGCTGGACTATGGCTACACCTTC.

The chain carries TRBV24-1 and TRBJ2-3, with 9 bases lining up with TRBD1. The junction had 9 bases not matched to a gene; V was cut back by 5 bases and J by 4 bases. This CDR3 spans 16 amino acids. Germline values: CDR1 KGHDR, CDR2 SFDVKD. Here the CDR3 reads CATSAPGTGGADTQYF. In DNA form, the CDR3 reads TGTGCCACCAGTGCCCCCGGCACAGGGGGCGCAGATACGCAGTATTTT.

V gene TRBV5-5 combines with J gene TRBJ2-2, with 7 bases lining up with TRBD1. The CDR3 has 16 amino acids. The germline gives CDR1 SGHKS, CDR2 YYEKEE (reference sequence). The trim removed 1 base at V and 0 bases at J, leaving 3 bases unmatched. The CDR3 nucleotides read TGTGCCAGCAGCTTGCAAGGGACAGCGAACACCGGGGAGCTGTTTTTT. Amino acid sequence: CASSLQGTANTGELFF.

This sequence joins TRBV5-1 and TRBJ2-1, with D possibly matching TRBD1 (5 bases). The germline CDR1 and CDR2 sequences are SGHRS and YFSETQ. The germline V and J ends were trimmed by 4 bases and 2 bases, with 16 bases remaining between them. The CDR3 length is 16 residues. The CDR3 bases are TGCGCCAGCAGCCCACGGCCAGGGATCCCCTACAATGAGCAGTTCTTC. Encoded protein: CASSPRPGIPYNEQFF.

CDR3 in DNA: TGTGCCATCAGTACAGGGGGCGCATCTGCCGAGCAGTACTTC. Protein: CAISTGGASAEQYF. The genes are TRBV10-3 and TRBJ2-7; 9 bases align to TRBD1. In germline, CDR1 is ENHRY, CDR2 SYGVKD. V dropped 5 bases and J dropped 6; count of bases not matched to a gene: 8. The CDR3 consists of 14 residues.

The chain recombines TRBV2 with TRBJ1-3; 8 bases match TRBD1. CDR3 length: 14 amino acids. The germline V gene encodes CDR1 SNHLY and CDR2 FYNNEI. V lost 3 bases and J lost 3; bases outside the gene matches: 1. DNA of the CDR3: TGTGCCAGCAGTGAGACAGGGGTTGGAAACACCATATATTTT. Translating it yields CASSETGVGNTIYF.

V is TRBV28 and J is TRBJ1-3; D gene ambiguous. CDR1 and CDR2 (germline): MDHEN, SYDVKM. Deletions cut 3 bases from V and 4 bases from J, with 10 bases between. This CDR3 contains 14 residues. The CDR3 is CASSFPQVGNTIYF. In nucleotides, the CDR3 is TGTGCCAGCAGTTTCCCCCAGGTCGGAAACACCATATATTTT.

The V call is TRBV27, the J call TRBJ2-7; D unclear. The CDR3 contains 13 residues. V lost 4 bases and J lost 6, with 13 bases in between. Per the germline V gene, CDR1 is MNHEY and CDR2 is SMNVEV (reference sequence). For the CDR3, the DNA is TGTGCCAGCAGTTCCCGAGGATTTCCCGAGCAGTACTTC. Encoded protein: CASSSRGFPEQYF.

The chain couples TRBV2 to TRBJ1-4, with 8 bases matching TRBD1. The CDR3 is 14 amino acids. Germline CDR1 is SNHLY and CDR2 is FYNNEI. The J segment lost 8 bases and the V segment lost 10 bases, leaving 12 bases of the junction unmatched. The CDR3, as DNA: TGTGCCATCACCCTGGACAGGGTAAACGAAAAACTGTTTTTT. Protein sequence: CAITLDRVNEKLFF.

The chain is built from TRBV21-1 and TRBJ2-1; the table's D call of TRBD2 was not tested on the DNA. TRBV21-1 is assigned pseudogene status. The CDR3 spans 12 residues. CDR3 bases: TGTACGGCGAGGAGCGGGAGATATGAGCAGTTCTTC. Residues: CTARSGRYEQFF.

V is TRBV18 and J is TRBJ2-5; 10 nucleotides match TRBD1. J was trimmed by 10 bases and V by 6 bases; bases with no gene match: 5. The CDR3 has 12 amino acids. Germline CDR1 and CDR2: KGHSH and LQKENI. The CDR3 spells CASSLDRGDQYF. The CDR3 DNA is TGTGCCAGCTCCCTGGACAGGGGGGACCAGTACTTC.

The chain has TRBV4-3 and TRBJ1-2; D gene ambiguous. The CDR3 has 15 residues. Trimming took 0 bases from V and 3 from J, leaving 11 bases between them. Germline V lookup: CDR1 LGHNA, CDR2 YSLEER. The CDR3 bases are TGCGCCAGCAGCCAAGATGGGGAGGCAGACTATGGCTACACCTTC. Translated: CASSQDGEADYGYTF.

The CDR3 loop reads CASAWGDRTYEQYF. The CDR3 region has the DNA TGTGCCAGCGCTTGGGGGGACAGGACATACGAGCAGTACTTC. This chain connects TRBV7-2 to TRBJ2-7, with 8 nucleotides matching TRBD1. Trimming took 8 bases from V and 4 from J; bases not matched to a gene: 10. The CDR3 is 14 residues long. CDR1 and CDR2 from the germline V gene are SGHTA and FQGNSA. The variable domain in full, completed from reference TRBV7-2 and TRBJ2-7, reads GAGVSQSPSNKVTEKGKDVELRCDPISGHTALYWYRQSLGQGLEFLIYFQGNSAPDKSGLPSDRFSAERTGGSVSTLTIQRTQQEDSAVYLCASAWGDRTYEQYFGPGTRLTVT.

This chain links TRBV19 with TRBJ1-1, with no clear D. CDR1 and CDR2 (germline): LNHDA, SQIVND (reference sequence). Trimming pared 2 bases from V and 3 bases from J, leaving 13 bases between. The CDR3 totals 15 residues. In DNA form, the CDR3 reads TGTGCCAGTAGTATATCCCGATTGAGGGACACTGAAGCTTTCTTT. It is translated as CASSISRLRDTEAFF.

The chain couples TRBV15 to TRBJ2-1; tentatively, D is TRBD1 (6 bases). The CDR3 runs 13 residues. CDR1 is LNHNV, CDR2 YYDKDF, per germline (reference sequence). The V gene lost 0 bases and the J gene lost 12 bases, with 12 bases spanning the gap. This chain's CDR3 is CATSRDRGWVQFF. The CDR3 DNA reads TGTGCCACCAGCAGAGACAGGGGCTGGGTGCAGTTCTTC. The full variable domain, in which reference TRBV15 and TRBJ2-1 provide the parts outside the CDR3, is DAMVIQNPRYQVTQFGKPVTLSCSQTLNHNVMYWYQQKSSQAPKLLFHYYDKDFNNEADTPDNFQSRRPNTSFCFLDIRSPGLGDTAMYLCATSRDRGWVQFFGPGTRLTVL.

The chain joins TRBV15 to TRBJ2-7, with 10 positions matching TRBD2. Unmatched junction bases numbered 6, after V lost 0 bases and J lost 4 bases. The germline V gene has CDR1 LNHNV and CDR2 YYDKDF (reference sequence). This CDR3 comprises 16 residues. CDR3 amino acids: CATSRELASGSYEQYF. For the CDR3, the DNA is TGTGCCACCAGCAGAGAGTTGGCTAGCGGGAGTTACGAGCAGTACTTC.

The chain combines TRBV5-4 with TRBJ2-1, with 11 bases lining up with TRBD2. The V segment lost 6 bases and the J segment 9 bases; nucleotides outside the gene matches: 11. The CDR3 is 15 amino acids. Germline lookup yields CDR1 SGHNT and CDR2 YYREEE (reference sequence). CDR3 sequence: CASIVAGGPKSEQFF. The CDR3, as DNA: TGTGCCAGCATCGTAGCGGGAGGGCCCAAGAGTGAGCAGTTCTTC.

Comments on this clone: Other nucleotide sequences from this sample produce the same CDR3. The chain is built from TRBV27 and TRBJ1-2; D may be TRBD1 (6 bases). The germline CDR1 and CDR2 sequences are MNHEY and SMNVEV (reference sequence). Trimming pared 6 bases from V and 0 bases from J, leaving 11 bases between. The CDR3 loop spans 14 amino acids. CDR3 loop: CASRADRANYGYTF. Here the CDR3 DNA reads TGTGCCAGCAGGGCGGACAGAGCTAACTATGGCTACACCTTC.

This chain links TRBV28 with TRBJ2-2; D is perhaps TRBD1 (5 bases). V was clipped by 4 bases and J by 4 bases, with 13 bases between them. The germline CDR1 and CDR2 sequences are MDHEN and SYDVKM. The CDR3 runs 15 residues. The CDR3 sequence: CASSSAGRVTGELFF. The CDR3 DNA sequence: TGTGCCAGCAGTTCCGCCGGCAGGGTCACCGGGGAGCTGTTTTTT.